This TCR beta chain originates from a study of T cells expressing NK-cell markers. TCRdb reprocessed the 5' RACE reads and keeps a single row for each CDR3 protein, giving no DNA. The data include hundreds of thousands of distinct CDR3 sequences; the top ten clones carry 6% to 9.5%. The CDR3 extends over 13 amino acids. Germline V gene sequence: CDR1 SGHAT, CDR2 FQDESV (reference sequence). The chain carries TRBV11-1 and TRBJ2-1. The receptor was derived from a woman between 18 and 70 years old in good health. The source material was blood T cells: a sorted CD56 or NKG2C T cell subset, CD4+ or CD8+ T cells, or bulk PBMC T cells (not recorded which). The CDR3 region is CASGLERYNEQFF. Combining the CDR3 with reference TRBV11-1 and TRBJ2-1 gives the whole variable domain EAEVAQSPRYKITEKSQAVAFWCDPISGHATLYWYRQILGQGPELLVQFQDESVVDDSQLPKDRFSAERLKGVDSTLKIQPAELGDSAMYLCASGLERYNEQFFGPGTRLTVL.